This is a list of T cell receptor beta chains from one sample in a study of blood T cell repertoires in COVID-19. The assay was immunoSEQ multiplex PCR, and TCRdb's table has in-frame clones only and misses some. This table holds approximately 160,000 clones, around four fifths found once. The sample consisted of peripheral blood. These receptors originate from a man between 65 and 85 years old who had recovered from COVID-19. The CDR3 runs from the conserved cysteine through the conserved F or W. The order of the fields is J gene, D gene, clone size, V gene, CDR3 DNA, CDR3 protein. A D gene is named only where the DNA matches it firmly. Clone sizes are given selectively: once, few, many, or a class where the clone is expanded.

TRBJ1-3,NA,NA,TRBV19,TGTGCCAGTAGATCAAGGGGCGGTGGAAACACCATATATTTT,CASRSRGGGNTIYF
TRBJ2-3,NA,NA,TRBV9,TGTGCCAGCAGCGAAACTTCGCGCCCCACAGATACGCAGTATTTT,CASSETSRPTDTQYF
TRBJ2-7,TRBD2,once,TRBV19,TGTGCCAGTAGTAAATATAGCGGGAGGGGCACCTACGAGCAGTACTTC,CASSKYSGRGTYEQYF
TRBJ1-2,TRBD1,NA,TRBV5-5,TGTGCCAGCAGCCGAGTGGCGACAGGGTCCAACTATGGCTACACCTTC,CASSRVATGSNYGYTF
TRBJ2-1,TRBD2,few,TRBV3-1/TRBV3-2,TGTGCCAGCAGCTCGTTAAGCGGGGGCAATGAGCAGTTCTTC,CASSSLSGGNEQFF
TRBJ2-3,NA,NA,TRBV9,TGTGCCAGCAGCGTAGCTAGTGCGGCGGATACGCAGTATTTT,CASSVASAADTQYF
TRBJ2-2,TRBD2,NA,TRBV7-3,TGTGCCAGCAGCCTTCTAGCGGCAATTAACACCGGGGAGCTGTTTTTT,CASSLLAAINTGELFF
TRBJ1-1,NA,NA,TRBV2,TGTGCCAGCAGTGGGCACGCTAACACTGAAGCTTTCTTT,CASSGHANTEAFF
TRBJ1-1,NA,once,TRBV10-1,TGCGCCAGCAGTGAGTCCGAAGGGGTCACTGAAGCTTTCTTT,CASSESEGVTEAFF
TRBJ2-7,TRBD2,NA,TRBV5-1,TGCGCCAGCAGTTCCGGGGGGGCCGAGCAGTACTTC,CASSSGGAEQYF
TRBJ1-2,NA,once,TRBV7-8,TGTGCCAGCAGCTTAGCGGCTGAGGGCTATGGCTACACCTTC,CASSLAAEGYGYTF
TRBJ2-7,NA,NA,TRBV27,TGTGCCAGCACAAACGCGGGGGAGCAGTACTTC,CASTNAGEQYF
TRBJ1-5,NA,NA,TRBV30,TGTGCCTGGAGCGGCACAGACAATCAGCCCCAGCATTTT,CAWSGTDNQPQHF
TRBJ2-6,NA,NA,TRBV14,TGTGCCAGCAGCCAGTTGGGGGCGGCTGGGGCCAACGTCCTGACTTTC,CASSQLGAAGANVLTF
TRBJ2-7,NA,NA,TRBV6-2/TRBV6-3,TGTGCCAGCAGTTACCAGTTTTTAGGGGGAACACAGCAGTACTTC,CASSYQFLGGTQQYF
TRBJ2-5,TRBD1,NA,TRBV5-1,TGCGCCAGCAGCAAAGCACAGGGGTTGGAGACCCAGTACTTC,CASSKAQGLETQYF
TRBJ2-7,TRBD2,NA,TRBV4-2,TGTGCCAGCAGCCAAGTCACGGGAGGCCCCTACGAGCAGTACTTC,CASSQVTGGPYEQYF
TRBJ2-7,TRBD2,NA,TRBV19,TGTGCCAGTAGTATTCGGGGTGGACTAGCGGGAGACTACGAGCAGTACTTC,CASSIRGGLAGDYEQYF
TRBJ2-7,TRBD2,NA,TRBV15,TGTGCCACCAGTAGTGGGGGACTAGCAAAGGGGGAGCAGTACTTC,CATSSGGLAKGEQYF
TRBJ2-1,TRBD2,NA,TRBV18,TGTGCCAGCTCACCACCGGGAACTAGCGGGAGCAATGAGCAGTTCTTC,CASSPPGTSGSNEQFF
TRBJ1-1,NA,NA,TRBV6-4,TGTGCCAGCCACACAGAAGCTTTCTTT,CASHTEAFF
TRBJ2-7,NA,NA,TRBV19,TGTGCCAGTAGTTTGGTAGACTCGAACTCCTACGAGCAGTACTTC,CASSLVDSNSYEQYF
TRBJ1-2,NA,NA,TRBV11-1,TGTGCCAGCACGGACGGGGGGCGCGTCCCCAATGGCTACACCTTC,CASTDGGRVPNGYTF
TRBJ2-5,TRBD2,NA,TRBV14,TGTGCCAGCAGGAGCGGGAGGGGAGAGACCCAGTACTTC,CASRSGRGETQYF
TRBJ2-5,TRBD2,NA,TRBV6-5,TGTGCCGGATCCTGGCTAGCGGGAGTAGAAGAGACCCAGTACTTC,CAGSWLAGVEETQYF
TRBJ2-7,NA,NA,TRBV18,TGTGCCAGCTCACCGGCAGGGCCAGGTCTAGGCGAGCAGTACTTC,CASSPAGPGLGEQYF
TRBJ2-7,NA,few,TRBV2,TGTGCCAGCAGGCAGGTAGCGAGGGAGCAGTACTTC,CASRQVAREQYF
TRBJ2-5,TRBD1,NA,TRBV27,TGTGCCAGCAGTTTAGAGCTGCCGGGACAGGGGCAAGAGACCCAGTACTTC,CASSLELPGQGQETQYF
TRBJ2-3,TRBD2,NA,TRBV7-2,TGTGCCAGCAGCTTAGATGTTAGCGGGAGTGGGGGTACGCAGTATTTT,CASSLDVSGSGGTQYF
TRBJ1-1,TRBD1,NA,TRBV28,TGTGCCAGCAGTTTAGGGACAGCGAACACTGAAGCTTTCTTT,CASSLGTANTEAFF
TRBJ1-5,NA,NA,TRBV19,TGTGCCAGTAGTATGTTCAGGGCCCTCAATCAGCCCCAGCATTTT,CASSMFRALNQPQHF
TRBJ1-3,NA,NA,TRBV15,TGTGCCACCAGCAGAGATCCGAACTTTGGAAACACCATATATTTT,CATSRDPNFGNTIYF
TRBJ1-5,TRBD1,NA,TRBV19,TGTGCCAGTAGGTTACAGGGGGCCGGATATAGCAATCAGCCCCAGCATTTT,CASRLQGAGYSNQPQHF
TRBJ2-1,TRBD1,NA,TRBV19,TGTGCCAGTAGTATGAAGGGGACAGGACTTTACAATGAGCAGTTCTTC,CASSMKGTGLYNEQFF
TRBJ2-1,TRBD1,NA,TRBV3-1/TRBV3-2,TGTGCCAGCAGCCGGGGACAGTTACTCTACAATGAGCAGTTCTTC,CASSRGQLLYNEQFF
TRBJ2-2,TRBD2,NA,TRBV2,TGTGCCAGCAGGAACGGGAGGGCCGGAACCGGGGAGCTGTTTTTT,CASRNGRAGTGELFF
TRBJ1-1,NA,few,TRBV10-3,TGTGCCATCAGCCCGAGGGGGGGAGACACTGAAGCTTTCTTT,CAISPRGGDTEAFF
TRBJ2-7,NA,NA,TRBV4-1,TGCGCCAGCAGCCAAGGTAACGAGCAGTACTTC,CASSQGNEQYF
TRBJ2-7,TRBD1,NA,TRBV7-2,TGTGCCAGCAGCTCGGACAGGGGTTACGAGCAGTACTTC,CASSSDRGYEQYF
TRBJ1-2,TRBD1,NA,TRBV4-3,TGCGCCAGCAGCCGTACCTCGGACAGGGTGGTAAACTATGGCTACACCTTC,CASSRTSDRVVNYGYTF
TRBJ2-2,TRBD2,NA,TRBV2,TGTGCCAGCAAGGAAGCGGGAGTTTTTTCCGGGGAGCTGTTTTTT,CASKEAGVFSGELFF
TRBJ2-5,TRBD1,NA,TRBV11-2,TGTGCCAGCAGCTCAGTGACAGGGGGCCGGGAGACCCAGTACTTC,CASSSVTGGRETQYF
TRBJ1-1,TRBD1,NA,TRBV29-1,TGCAGCGTGCACGGACAGGGGGCTTTTGGTGAAGCTTTCTTT,CSVHGQGAFGEAFF
TRBJ2-7,NA,few,TRBV12-3/TRBV12-4,TGTGCCAGCAGTTTGGGCAAGCAGTACTTC,CASSLGKQYF
TRBJ1-6,NA,NA,TRBV10-3,TGTGCCATCAGTGCTGTGAATCGGGATTCACCCCTCCACTTT,CAISAVNRDSPLHF
TRBJ1-4,NA,NA,TRBV9,TGTGCCAGCAGCGTAGCTTTAGGGGGGGACGAAAAACTGTTTTTT,CASSVALGGDEKLFF
TRBJ2-1,TRBD2,NA,TRBV19,TGTGCCAGTAACTTACTAGCGGGATCTAAGAATGAGCAGTTCTTC,CASNLLAGSKNEQFF
TRBJ2-7,TRBD2,NA,TRBV18,TGTGCCAGCTCACCACTTGGGAGGGACTACGAGCAGTACTTC,CASSPLGRDYEQYF
TRBJ2-1,TRBD2,NA,TRBV2,TGTGCCGGGCGGGAGTACGATGAGCAGTTCTTC,CAGREYDEQFF
TRBJ1-1,NA,few,TRBV2,TGTGCCAGCAGGGACGACAGGAGGAACACTGAAGCTTTCTTT,CASRDDRRNTEAFF
TRBJ2-1,TRBD2,NA,TRBV15,TGTGCCACCTCCCGGGAGGCCTTACAGTTCTTC,CATSREALQFF
TRBJ2-2,NA,NA,TRBV6-5,TGTGCCAGCAGAGCCACAGTCTCGAACACCGGGGAGCTGTTTTTT,CASRATVSNTGELFF
TRBJ1-2,TRBD1,NA,TRBV28,TGTGCCAGCAGTCAGACAGGGGTCTATGGCTACACCTTC,CASSQTGVYGYTF
TRBJ1-6,NA,NA,TRBV3-1/TRBV3-2,TGTGCCAGCAGCCAAGATGCAGTCTATAATTCACCCCTCCACTTT,CASSQDAVYNSPLHF
TRBJ1-6,NA,NA,TRBV10-3,TGTGCCATCAAACGGGAGACGAATTCACCCCTCCACTTT,CAIKRETNSPLHF